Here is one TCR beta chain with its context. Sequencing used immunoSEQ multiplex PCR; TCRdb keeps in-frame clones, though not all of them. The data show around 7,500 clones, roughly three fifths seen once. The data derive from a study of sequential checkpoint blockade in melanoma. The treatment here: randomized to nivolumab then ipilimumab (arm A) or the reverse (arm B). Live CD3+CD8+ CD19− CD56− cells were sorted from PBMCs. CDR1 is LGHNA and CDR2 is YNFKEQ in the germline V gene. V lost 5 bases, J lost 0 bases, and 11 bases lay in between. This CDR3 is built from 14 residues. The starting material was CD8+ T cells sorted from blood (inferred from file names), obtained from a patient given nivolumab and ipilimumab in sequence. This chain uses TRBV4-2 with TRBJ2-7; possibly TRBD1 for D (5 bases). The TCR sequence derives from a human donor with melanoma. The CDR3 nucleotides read TGTGCCAGCAGCTTAGGGGCATACTCCTACGAGCAGTACTTC. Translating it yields CASSLGAYSYEQYF.